Sequencing of this TCR beta chain was carried out in a study of cytomegalovirus exposure and HLA in healthy donors. Whole-study results and caveats: Further analysis was carried out later, and it showed several of the most significant clusters appearing linked to common viral pathogens.

While unrecorded immune exposures were likely, the donors were nominally healthy when sampled. With regard to this clone: Its specificity is unknown.

Germline loops: CDR1 SQVTM, CDR2 ANQGSEA. The germline V and J ends were trimmed by 0 bases and 0 bases, with 13 bases remaining between them. CDR3 length equals 16 residues. This PCR relied on a set of 60 Vbeta primers and 13 Jbeta primers. Profiled with immunoSEQ multiplex PCR; TCRdb holds only in-frame clones, not every one. The data show 100,000 to 150,000 clones, with under 85% seen just once and less than 5% held by the top ten. The chain joins TRBV29-1 to TRBJ2-3; D perhaps matches TRBD2 (5 bases). The sequenced material came from PBMCs. The clonotype originates from a woman aged 50 to 65 in good health and CMV-seropositive. Written as DNA, the CDR3 is TGCAGCGTTGAAGAGTACTGGCGGACTAGCACAGATACGCAGTATTTT. This encodes CSVEEYWRTSTDTQYF.